This T cell receptor (beta chain) is drawn from a study of T cell responses to AZD1222 COVID-19 vaccine. Clones were read by immunoSEQ multiplex PCR, and TCRdb kept only the in-frame ones, dropping some. The table includes 150,000 to 200,000 clones, just under 95% detected once. The length of the CDR3 is 15 residues. Losses at the gene ends were 3 bases for V and 2 bases for J; bases not matched to a gene: 6. CDR1 SGHRS and CDR2 YFSETQ come from the germline V gene. The receptor was isolated from an adult in good health. This rearrangement joins TRBV5-1 to TRBJ2-7; 9 positions match TRBD2. Sequencing was performed on peripheral blood, taken on day 0 of AZD1222 vaccination. The CDR3 loop is CASSSGSGGTYEQYF. CDR3 DNA: TGCGCCAGCAGCTCCGGTAGCGGGGGTACCTACGAGCAGTACTTC.